These T cell receptor beta chains were read from a single sample in a study of T cell changes during pregnancy in multiple sclerosis. Some clones are missing from TCRdb's copy, which holds only in-frame ones; the method was immunoSEQ multiplex PCR. The data show tens of thousands of clones, around 90% seen once. The starting material was peripheral blood, obtained in the first trimester of pregnancy. These receptors were taken from a female donor with multiple sclerosis, enrolled in a pregnancy study. Both conserved end residues are part of each CDR3. A D gene is named only where the DNA matches it firmly. Not all rows give a size; the values are once, few, many and, for expanded clones, a class.

j_gene	v_gene	abundance	d_gene	CDR3aa	CDR3nt
TRBJ2-2	TRBV4-1	.	TRBD2	CASSKGLAGTQTGELFF	TGCGCCAGCAGCAAGGGACTAGCGGGAACTCAGACCGGGGAGCTGTTTTTT
TRBJ1-5	TRBV19	few	TRBD1	CASSSTGAPNQPQHF	TGTGCCAGTAGTAGCACAGGGGCCCCCAATCAGCCCCAGCATTTT
TRBJ2-5	TRBV6-1	.	.	CASTNSGVQETQYF	TGTGCCAGCACCAACTCGGGGGTCCAAGAGACCCAGTACTTC
TRBJ1-1	TRBV5-1	.	.	CASSLEAGNTEAFF	TGCGCCAGCAGCTTGGAGGCGGGGAACACTGAAGCTTTCTTT
TRBJ2-1	TRBV7-9	.	TRBD2	CASSHRSGRAYNEQFF	TGTGCCAGCAGCCACCGTAGCGGGAGGGCCTACAATGAGCAGTTCTTC
TRBJ2-2	TRBV4-1	.	.	CASSQDLRDINTGELFF	TGCGCCAGCAGCCAAGATCTGCGGGATATTAACACCGGGGAGCTGTTTTTT
TRBJ2-1	TRBV10-3	.	.	CAISESVPLSYNEQFF	TGTGCCATCAGTGAGTCGGTTCCACTATCCTACAATGAGCAGTTCTTC
TRBJ1-1	TRBV19	.	.	CASSIDSEMNTEAFF	TGTGCCAGTAGTATAGATTCAGAAATGAACACTGAAGCTTTCTTT
TRBJ2-1	TRBV9	.	.	CASSVVDSPSSYNEQFF	TGTGCCAGCAGCGTAGTAGACAGCCCGAGCTCCTACAATGAGCAGTTCTTC
TRBJ2-1	TRBV10-3	.	TRBD2	CAITSGKGDEQFF	TGTGCCATCACTAGCGGGAAGGGAGATGAGCAGTTCTTC
TRBJ2-1	TRBV21-1	.	.	CASSLTKKYRGRHNEQFF	TGTGCCAGCAGCCTCACAAAGAAGTACAGGGGTCGCCACAATGAGCAGTTCTTC
TRBJ2-1	TRBV19	.	TRBD1	CASSPDRGNEQFF	TGTGCCAGTAGCCCAGACAGGGGCAATGAGCAGTTCTTC
TRBJ2-7	TRBV5-1	.	TRBD1	CASSAGQGYEQYF	TGCGCCAGCAGCGCGGGACAGGGGTACGAGCAGTACTTC
TRBJ1-5	TRBV6-1	once	TRBD1	CASSEQGASQPQHF	TGTGCCAGCAGTGAACAGGGGGCGAGTCAGCCCCAGCATTTT
TRBJ2-1	TRBV4-1	.	TRBD2	CASSSLADVYNEQFF	TGCGCCAGCAGCTCCCTAGCGGACGTCTACAATGAGCAGTTCTTC
TRBJ2-2	TRBV6-1	.	.	CASSGGASWFGELFF	TGTGCCAGCAGTGGCGGTGCTAGCTGGTTTGGGGAGCTGTTTTTT
TRBJ2-7	TRBV6-5	.	TRBD2	CASSYSLAGLSYEQYF	TGTGCCAGCAGTTACTCTCTAGCGGGCCTCTCCTACGAGCAGTACTTC
TRBJ2-5	TRBV5-1	.	.	CASSVPGGETQYF	TGCGCCAGCAGCGTGCCCGGGGGTGAGACCCAGTACTTC
TRBJ1-4	TRBV7-9	.	.	CASSDTTNEKLFF	TGTGCCAGCAGCGACACAACAAATGAAAAACTGTTTTTT
TRBJ1-5	TRBV18	.	.	CASSPGEGQPQHF	TGTGCCAGCTCACCGGGGGAGGGGCAGCCCCAGCATTTT
TRBJ1-1	TRBV28	few	.	CASNLDRNTEAFF	TGTGCCAGCAACCTTGACAGGAACACTGAAGCTTTCTTT
TRBJ2-3	TRBV7-2	once	.	CASSLGNRGTDTQYF	TGTGCCAGCAGCTTAGGGAACAGGGGCACAGATACGCAGTATTTT
TRBJ2-1	TRBV4-2	.	TRBD2	CASSQGTSTVHRNEQFF	TGTGCCAGCAGCCAAGGGACTAGCACCGTACATAGGAATGAGCAGTTCTTC
TRBJ2-1	TRBV5-1	.	TRBD2	CASSFSGSIYNEQFF	TGCGCCAGCAGCTTTAGCGGGAGCATTTACAATGAGCAGTTCTTC
TRBJ2-7	TRBV9	.	TRBD1	CASTQGQGAYEQYF	TGTGCCAGCACCCAGGGACAGGGGGCCTACGAGCAGTACTTC
TRBJ2-3	TRBV6-1	.	.	CASRRGLIPDTQYF	TGTGCCAGCAGGCGGGGACTCATCCCAGATACGCAGTATTTT
TRBJ2-1	TRBV9	.	TRBD2	CASSVAMGGLFNEQFF	TGTGCCAGCAGCGTAGCTATGGGAGGGTTGTTCAATGAGCAGTTCTTC
TRBJ2-5	TRBV2	few	.	CASSERGQPQETQYF	TGTGCCAGCAGTGAAAGAGGGCAGCCTCAAGAGACCCAGTACTTC
TRBJ2-3	TRBV5-1	.	TRBD1	CASSLTGQGPFSSTDTQYF	TGCGCCAGCAGCCTGACGGGACAGGGCCCCTTTTCTAGCACAGATACGCAGTATTTT
TRBJ1-1	TRBV30	.	.	CAWSVIGGTEAFF	TGTGCCTGGAGTGTGATAGGGGGAACTGAAGCTTTCTTT
TRBJ2-3	TRBV19	.	.	CAIGPPGADTQYF	TGTGCCATCGGACCCCCAGGGGCAGATACGCAGTATTTT
TRBJ2-7	TRBV19	.	TRBD1	CASSLGQGAREQYF	TGTGCCAGTAGTCTCGGACAGGGGGCGCGCGAGCAGTACTTC
TRBJ2-3	TRBV6-6	.	TRBD2	CASSYSPSGSRYTQYF	TGTGCCAGCAGTTACTCGCCTAGCGGGAGTAGGTATACGCAGTATTTT
TRBJ1-2	TRBV6-1	.	.	CASSERVYGYTF	TGTGCCAGCAGTGAGCGGGTCTATGGCTACACCTTC